What follows are 2 T cell receptor beta chains derived from one specimen sequenced in a study of blood T cell repertoires in COVID-19. The method was immunoSEQ multiplex PCR; TCRdb's version includes in-frame clones alone and lacks a portion of them. The sample consists of 90,000 to 100,000 clones, 86% of them appearing once. What was sequenced was peripheral blood. Receptors were obtained from a man in his forties or fifties with acute or convalescent COVID-19.

The gene calls are TRBV5-1 and TRBJ2-5, with TRBD1 matching over 9 bases. From germline, CDR1 is SGHRS and CDR2 YFSETQ. The CDR3 covers 16 residues. The trim removed 0 bases at V and 1 base at J, leaving 4 bases unmatched. This chain's CDR3 is CASSLGDRAFQETQYF. In DNA, the CDR3 is TGCGCCAGCAGCTTGGGGGACAGGGCCTTCCAAGAGACCCAGTACTTC.

The chain carries TRBV2 and TRBJ1-2; perhaps TRBD1 as D (5 bases). The CDR3 sequence is 13 residues long. Germline assignment: CDR1 SNHLY and CDR2 FYNNEI. V lost 7 bases and J lost 2, with 11 bases in between. The CDR3 loop is CASKQAVNYGYTF. In DNA form, the CDR3 reads TGTGCCAGCAAACAGGCCGTAAACTATGGCTACACCTTC.